Listed below are T cell receptor beta chains from one sample, sequenced in a study of OX40 agonist ivuxolimab in advanced cancers. Measured with immunoSEQ multiplex PCR; TCRdb has only the in-frame clones, and not every one. The table shows fewer than 60,000 clones, with roughly 92% occurring only once. This sample comprised CD4+ or CD8+ T cells sorted from blood, obtained in a trial of the OX40 agonist ivuxolimab. These receptors were collected from an adult with an advanced solid tumor such as melanoma, head and neck, liver or kidney cancer. The CDR3 runs from the conserved cysteine through the conserved F or W. The order of the fields is J gene, V gene, clone size, D gene, CDR3 DNA, CDR3 protein. A D gene is named only where the DNA matches it firmly. Some rows mark clone size as missing; the rest say once, few, many or name a class of expanded clone.

j_call: TRBJ1-2; v_call: TRBV5-1; clone_size: .; d_call: .; cdr3_nt: TGCGCCAGCAGCTTGGCAGTGGGGAGGGCGGGGAACTATGGCTACACCTTC; cdr3_aa: CASSLAVGRAGNYGYTF
j_call: TRBJ2-2; v_call: TRBV7-9; clone_size: few; d_call: TRBD1; cdr3_nt: TGTGCCAGCAGACGCTGGAGGACAGGGCCTGACGGGGAGCTGTTTTTT; cdr3_aa: CASRRWRTGPDGELFF
j_call: TRBJ2-3; v_call: TRBV7-6; clone_size: .; d_call: .; cdr3_nt: TGTGCCAGCAGCTTAGAACAGGCTCCGACCACAGATACGCAGTATTTT; cdr3_aa: CASSLEQAPTTDTQYF
j_call: TRBJ1-3; v_call: TRBV12-5; clone_size: few; d_call: .; cdr3_nt: TGTGCTGGCTTAGTGGTGTCCGGAAACACCATATATTTT; cdr3_aa: CAGLVVSGNTIYF
j_call: TRBJ1-5; v_call: TRBV7-2; clone_size: .; d_call: .; cdr3_nt: TGTGCCAGCAGCTTAGAGGTGTGGCCAGGGGCTTCTCAGCCCCAGCATTTT; cdr3_aa: CASSLEVWPGASQPQHF
j_call: TRBJ2-3; v_call: TRBV5-1; clone_size: .; d_call: .; cdr3_nt: TGCGCCAGCAGCTCACAACCTACAGGGACAGATACGCAGTATTTT; cdr3_aa: CASSSQPTGTDTQYF
j_call: TRBJ2-5; v_call: TRBV7-2; clone_size: .; d_call: TRBD2; cdr3_nt: TGTGCCAGCAAGAGGGGAAATAGCGGGCAAGAGACCCAGTACTTC; cdr3_aa: CASKRGNSGQETQYF
j_call: TRBJ1-4; v_call: TRBV4-1; clone_size: .; d_call: .; cdr3_nt: TGCGCCAGCAGCCACTCCGCGGGTGAAAAACTGTTTTTT; cdr3_aa: CASSHSAGEKLFF
j_call: TRBJ1-4; v_call: TRBV6-1; clone_size: .; d_call: .; cdr3_nt: TGTGCCAGCAGTAAGCTACTGGGAACTAATGAAAAACTGTTTTTT; cdr3_aa: CASSKLLGTNEKLFF
j_call: TRBJ2-7; v_call: TRBV6-6; clone_size: .; d_call: .; cdr3_nt: TGTGCCAGCAGACCCCCTGGGGACGAGCAGTACTTC; cdr3_aa: CASRPPGDEQYF
j_call: TRBJ2-1; v_call: TRBV10-3; clone_size: few; d_call: TRBD2; cdr3_nt: TGTGCCATCAGTGAGTCAGGTAGACTAGCGGGAGTAAGGCTCAATGAGCAGTTCTTC; cdr3_aa: CAISESGRLAGVRLNEQFF
j_call: TRBJ2-5; v_call: TRBV5-1; clone_size: .; d_call: TRBD1; cdr3_nt: TGCGCCAGCAAACAGGGGAGAGATGCGGAGACCCAGTACTTC; cdr3_aa: CASKQGRDAETQYF
j_call: TRBJ1-5; v_call: TRBV5-8; clone_size: .; d_call: TRBD1; cdr3_nt: TGTGCCAGCAGATCAAACAGGGGGGCGCGGCATCAGCCCCAGCATTTT; cdr3_aa: CASRSNRGARHQPQHF
j_call: TRBJ2-7; v_call: TRBV5-4; clone_size: .; d_call: .; cdr3_nt: TGTGCCAGCAGCTCACAGAGCTACGAGCAGTACTTC; cdr3_aa: CASSSQSYEQYF
j_call: TRBJ1-6; v_call: TRBV5-1; clone_size: .; d_call: .; cdr3_nt: TGCGCCAGCAGCTCCCCAGGGGTGGATTCACCCCTCCACTTT; cdr3_aa: CASSSPGVDSPLHF
j_call: TRBJ2-3; v_call: TRBV9; clone_size: .; d_call: .; cdr3_nt: TGTGCCAGCAACGCACAGCTCGGGGATACGCAGTATTTT; cdr3_aa: CASNAQLGDTQYF
j_call: TRBJ2-1; v_call: TRBV2; clone_size: .; d_call: .; cdr3_nt: TGTGCCAGCAGGACCTTGCGGAGGAGCTCCTACAATGAGCAGTTCTTC; cdr3_aa: CASRTLRRSSYNEQFF
j_call: TRBJ2-2; v_call: TRBV5-6; clone_size: .; d_call: .; cdr3_nt: TGTGCCAGCAGCACCCTCGGGGGCGCGAACACCGGGGAGCTGTTTTTT; cdr3_aa: CASSTLGGANTGELFF
j_call: TRBJ2-7; v_call: TRBV6-6; clone_size: once; d_call: .; cdr3_nt: TGTGCCAGCAGTGGGGGTCTGTTAGCCTACGAGCAGTACTTC; cdr3_aa: CASSGGLLAYEQYF
j_call: TRBJ1-5; v_call: TRBV7-2; clone_size: .; d_call: .; cdr3_nt: TGTGCCAGCAGCCCCTATCGGGATCAGCCCCAGCATTTT; cdr3_aa: CASSPYRDQPQHF
j_call: TRBJ2-7; v_call: TRBV6-6; clone_size: .; d_call: .; cdr3_nt: TGTGCCAGCAGGCAGACCGGACAGTCCTACGAGCAGTACTTC; cdr3_aa: CASRQTGQSYEQYF
j_call: TRBJ2-1; v_call: TRBV6-6; clone_size: .; d_call: .; cdr3_nt: TGTGCCAGCAGTTATGTAAGCTTCCCCAATGAGCAGTTCTTC; cdr3_aa: CASSYVSFPNEQFF
j_call: TRBJ1-1; v_call: TRBV6-6; clone_size: .; d_call: .; cdr3_nt: TGTGCCAGCAGTCCTATCGTGGGCTCTGAAGCTTTCTTT; cdr3_aa: CASSPIVGSEAFF
j_call: TRBJ1-5; v_call: TRBV6-1; clone_size: .; d_call: .; cdr3_nt: TGTGCCAGCAGTTGGATACAGGGAAATCATCAGCCCCAGCATTTT; cdr3_aa: CASSWIQGNHQPQHF
j_call: TRBJ2-7; v_call: TRBV4-2; clone_size: .; d_call: .; cdr3_nt: TGTGCCAGCAGCCAAGATCAGTGGCATCGGAGGCGCCCCGAGCAGTACTTC; cdr3_aa: CASSQDQWHRRRPEQYF
j_call: TRBJ2-1; v_call: TRBV4-2; clone_size: .; d_call: TRBD2; cdr3_nt: TGTGCCAGCAGCCCGACTAGCGGCCTGCAGTTCTTC; cdr3_aa: CASSPTSGLQFF
j_call: TRBJ2-3; v_call: TRBV7-2; clone_size: .; d_call: .; cdr3_nt: TGTGCCAGCAGCCTACGGTGGGCCAGCACAGATACGCAGTATTTT; cdr3_aa: CASSLRWASTDTQYF
j_call: TRBJ2-7; v_call: TRBV19; clone_size: .; d_call: .; cdr3_nt: TGTGCCAGTAATGGGGGGCGCAAGGATCACGAGCAGTACTTC; cdr3_aa: CASNGGRKDHEQYF
j_call: TRBJ1-2; v_call: TRBV27; clone_size: .; d_call: TRBD1; cdr3_nt: TGTGCCAGCAGTTTATTGGCCAGGGGGCGAAATGGCTACACCTTC; cdr3_aa: CASSLLARGRNGYTF
j_call: TRBJ1-1; v_call: TRBV5-5; clone_size: .; d_call: TRBD1; cdr3_nt: TGTGCCAGCAGCTTGTGGGGACAGGGTACCGGCACTGAAGCTTTCTTT; cdr3_aa: CASSLWGQGTGTEAFF
j_call: TRBJ2-7; v_call: TRBV27; clone_size: .; d_call: TRBD2; cdr3_nt: TGTGCCAGCAGTTTATCGATCCCGGGACTAGCGAACTACGAGCAGTACTTC; cdr3_aa: CASSLSIPGLANYEQYF
j_call: TRBJ2-7; v_call: TRBV2; clone_size: .; d_call: TRBD1; cdr3_nt: TGTGCCAGGCCGGGACAGACATACTCCTACGAGCAGTACTTC; cdr3_aa: CARPGQTYSYEQYF
j_call: TRBJ1-1; v_call: TRBV6-1; clone_size: .; d_call: .; cdr3_nt: TGTGCCAGCAGTGAAATCCCCGGTTACACTGAAGCTTTCTTT; cdr3_aa: CASSEIPGYTEAFF
j_call: TRBJ2-7; v_call: TRBV11-2; clone_size: .; d_call: TRBD2; cdr3_nt: TGCGCCAGCAGCGCTAGCGGGAGGGCCGCGGGGTACGAGCAGTACTTC; cdr3_aa: CASSASGRAAGYEQYF
j_call: TRBJ1-5; v_call: TRBV4-1; clone_size: .; d_call: .; cdr3_nt: TGCGCCAGCAGCCAAGTGGGGGGCAATCAGCCCCAGCATTTT; cdr3_aa: CASSQVGGNQPQHF
j_call: TRBJ1-5; v_call: TRBV11-2; clone_size: .; d_call: .; cdr3_nt: TGTGCCAGCAGCTTAAGTCCGGCCGATCAGCCCCAGCATTTT; cdr3_aa: CASSLSPADQPQHF
j_call: TRBJ2-1; v_call: TRBV5-4; clone_size: .; d_call: TRBD2; cdr3_nt: TGTGCCAGCAGCTTGGTGGCGGGACTAGGAAGGGAGCAGTTCTTC; cdr3_aa: CASSLVAGLGREQFF
j_call: TRBJ2-1; v_call: TRBV7-3; clone_size: .; d_call: TRBD2; cdr3_nt: TGTGCCAGCAGCGGAGCGGGAAGCTACAATGAGCAGTTCTTC; cdr3_aa: CASSGAGSYNEQFF
j_call: TRBJ2-5; v_call: TRBV5-1; clone_size: .; d_call: TRBD2; cdr3_nt: TGCGCCAGCAGCACGGGGACTAGCGGGAGGGGACGAGAGACCCAGTACTTC; cdr3_aa: CASSTGTSGRGRETQYF
j_call: TRBJ2-3; v_call: TRBV27; clone_size: .; d_call: TRBD2; cdr3_nt: TGTGCCAGCAGACCCTTGGCCGGGACTAGCGGGGCGAAGGTAACGGATACGCAGTATTTT; cdr3_aa: CASRPLAGTSGAKVTDTQYF
j_call: TRBJ2-2; v_call: TRBV2; clone_size: .; d_call: .; cdr3_nt: TGTGCCAGCAGCGTGGACTCCCTCCGGAACACCGGGGAGCTGTTTTTT; cdr3_aa: CASSVDSLRNTGELFF
j_call: TRBJ2-3; v_call: TRBV7-9; clone_size: .; d_call: .; cdr3_nt: TGTGCCAGCAGTCTCGGCACAGATACGCAGTATTTT; cdr3_aa: CASSLGTDTQYF
j_call: TRBJ1-1; v_call: TRBV7-9; clone_size: .; d_call: .; cdr3_nt: TGTGCCAGCCGGAAGGGAATGAACACTGAAGCTTTCTTT; cdr3_aa: CASRKGMNTEAFF
j_call: TRBJ2-3; v_call: TRBV29-1; clone_size: .; d_call: .; cdr3_nt: TGCAGCGTTGATAAGGGGGATACGCAGTATTTT; cdr3_aa: CSVDKGDTQYF
j_call: TRBJ2-3; v_call: TRBV7-9; clone_size: .; d_call: TRBD1; cdr3_nt: TGTGCCAGCAGCGGCGGGACAGGGCCCACAGATACGCAGTATTTT; cdr3_aa: CASSGGTGPTDTQYF
j_call: TRBJ2-3; v_call: TRBV7-9; clone_size: once; d_call: TRBD2; cdr3_nt: TGTGCCAGCAGCCCCCCTGCGGGAGGGGCAGATACGCAGTATTTT; cdr3_aa: CASSPPAGGADTQYF